These 25 T cell receptor beta chains were sequenced from one sample in a study of cytomegalovirus exposure and HLA in healthy donors. The study ran its PCR with 60 Vbeta and 13 Jbeta primers. Clones were read by immunoSEQ multiplex PCR, and TCRdb kept only the in-frame ones, dropping some. The table lists approximately 140,000 clones, approximately 71% of them singletons. The sequenced sample was PBMCs. The receptor set was obtained from a woman between 45 and 60 years old in good health and CMV-seronegative.

This chain joins TRBV19 and TRBJ2-7; 7 nucleotides match TRBD2. The trim removed 5 bases at V and 0 bases at J, leaving 7 bases unmatched. The CDR3 has 15 residues. Germline V CDR1 and CDR2: LNHDA, SQIVND (reference sequence). CDR3 DNA sequence: TGTGCCAGTAGTTACGGCGGGGGTAGCTCCTACGAGCAGTACTTC. It specifies CASSYGGGSSYEQYF.

The chain couples TRBV9 to TRBJ2-5; 7 bases fit TRBD2. The germline CDR1 and CDR2 sequences are SGDLS and YYNGEE. The ends lost 4 bases at V and 1 base at J; junction bases unmatched: 7. The CDR3 sequence is 15 residues long. CDR3 in amino acids: CASSFSSGTQETQYF. Written as DNA, the CDR3 is TGTGCCAGCAGCTTTTCTAGCGGTACCCAAGAGACCCAGTACTTC.

In this sample, this clone turned up a few times. The V gene is TRBV4-1, the J gene TRBJ2-2; tentative D call: TRBD2 (5 bases). The CDR3 is 14 amino acids. V lost 4 bases and J lost 1, with 7 bases in between. Germline values: CDR1 MGHRA, CDR2 YSYEKL. The DNA of the CDR3 is TGCGCCAGCAGCCGGGCGGGGAACACCGGGGAGCTGTTTTTT. This codes for CASSRAGNTGELFF.

V usage is TRBV4-3 and J usage is TRBJ2-5; no definite D call. The end of the DNA aligns better with TRBJ2-7, so the J call may be wrong. This CDR3 contains 13 residues. Germline-derived CDR1 and CDR2 are LGHNA and YSLEER. The CDR3 spells CASSQDPRYEQYF. In DNA, the CDR3 is TGCGCCAGCAGCCAAGATCCCCGCTACGAGCAGTACTTC.

This clone was recorded a few times. J is TRBJ1-5 and V is TRBV6-1, with D tentatively TRBD1 (5 bases). Germline values: CDR1 MNHNS, CDR2 SASEGT. This CDR3 spans 14 amino acids. Trimming removed 4 bases from V and 5 bases from J, with 12 bases in between. The CDR3: CASSATDAHQPQHF. Here the CDR3 DNA reads TGTGCCAGCAGTGCGACAGATGCGCATCAGCCCCAGCATTTT.

In this sample, this clone turned up a few times. The chain has TRBV5-6 and TRBJ2-7; D possibly corresponds to TRBD2 (6 bases). The V gene lost 5 bases and the J gene lost 0 bases, with 12 bases spanning the gap. CDR1 is SGHDT and CDR2 is YYEEEE in the germline V gene. This CDR3 is built from 14 residues. DNA of the CDR3: TGTGCCAGCAGTTCCGGGACTTACTCCTACGAGCAGTACTTC. Translation: CASSSGTYSYEQYF.

The chain is built from TRBV9 and TRBJ1-2, with TRBD1 matching 7 bases. CDR1 and CDR2 (germline): SGDLS, YYNGEE. V trimming: 3 bases; J trimming: 6 bases; junction bases outside the gene matches: 14. The CDR3 covers 16 residues. The CDR3 loop is CASSALTIDRAHGYTF. CDR3 bases: TGTGCCAGCAGCGCGTTAACGATCGACAGGGCTCATGGCTACACCTTC. Using reference TRBV9 and TRBJ1-2 for the parts outside the CDR3, the full variable domain is DSGVTQTPKHLITATGQRVTLRCSPRSGDLSVYWYQQSLDQGLQFLIQYYNGEERAKGNILERFSAQQFPDLHSELNLSSLELGDSALYFCASSALTIDRAHGYTFGSGTRLTVV.

The chain employs TRBV7-9 and TRBJ2-6, with 10 bases identical to TRBD2. CDR3 size: 18 residues. Unmatched junction bases numbered 7, after V lost 5 bases and J lost 0 bases. Germline lookup yields CDR1 SEHNR and CDR2 FQNEAQ (reference sequence). CDR3 in DNA: TGTGCCAGCAGCCCAGGACTAGCGGCGAGCTCTGGGGCCAACGTCCTGACTTTC. Its protein product is CASSPGLAASSGANVLTF.

The chain combines TRBV15 with TRBJ1-1; TRBD1 might be the D (5 bases). The CDR3 totals 15 residues. From germline, CDR1 is LNHNV and CDR2 YYDKDF (reference sequence). Trimming shortened V by 0 bases and J by 6 bases, and 14 bases separated the two germline ends. The chain's CDR3 is CATSRDQGGWAEAFF. The CDR3, as DNA: TGTGCCACCAGCAGAGATCAGGGTGGTTGGGCTGAAGCTTTCTTT. The variable domain in full, completed from reference TRBV15 and TRBJ1-1, reads DAMVIQNPRYQVTQFGKPVTLSCSQTLNHNVMYWYQQKSSQAPKLLFHYYDKDFNNEADTPDNFQSRRPNTSFCFLDIRSPGLGDTAMYLCATSRDQGGWAEAFFGQGTRLTVV.

Only one count was recorded for this clone. The chain is built from TRBV9 and TRBJ1-4; 9 bases are shared with TRBD1. The ends lost 3 bases at V and 7 bases at J; junction bases unmatched: 7. The CDR3 sequence is 15 residues long. The germline V gene has CDR1 SGDLS and CDR2 YYNGEE. The CDR3 is CASSARDREVEKLFF. The CDR3 coding sequence is TGTGCCAGCAGCGCCCGGGACAGGGAGGTTGAAAAACTGTTTTTT.

The chain has TRBV4-2 and TRBJ2-6; no clear D gene. CDR1 LGHNA and CDR2 YNFKEQ come from the germline V gene. CDR3 length equals 18 residues. Between the trimmed V and J ends, which lost 0 bases and 0 bases, there was a span of 12 bases. DNA of the CDR3: TGTGCCAGCAGCCAAGATCTGCCAGGATACTCTGGGGCCAACGTCCTGACTTTC. Amino acid sequence: CASSQDLPGYSGANVLTF.

The CDR3 protein is CASSLQPGARTEAFF. The CDR3 coding sequence is TGCGCCAGCAGTCTTCAGCCAGGGGCTCGAACTGAAGCTTTCTTT. This chain joins TRBV5-1 and TRBJ1-1, with D tentatively TRBD1 (6 bases). The CDR3 runs to 15 residues. The V end lost 5 bases, the J end lost 5 bases, and 19 bases lay between the germline ends. Germline values: CDR1 SGHRS, CDR2 YFSETQ.

The chain carries TRBV28 and TRBJ1-1, with TRBD1 matching over 8 bases. The germline V gene encodes CDR1 MDHEN and CDR2 SYDVKM. The CDR3 totals 16 residues. V was pared by 3 bases and J by 4 bases, with 10 bases of the junction left unmatched. CDR3 bases: TGTGCCAGCAGTTTCGGACAGGGACCCCTAGCCACTGAAGCTTTCTTT. Translated, it gives CASSFGQGPLATEAFF. The full variable domain, its missing parts supplied by reference TRBV28 and TRBJ1-1, is DVKVTQSSRYLVKRTGEKVFLECVQDMDHENMFWYRQDPGLGLRLIYFSYDVKMKEKGDIPEGYSVSREKKERFSLILESASTNQTSMYLCASSFGQGPLATEAFFGQGTRLTVV.

The chain has TRBV2 and TRBJ1-1, with D possibly being TRBD1 (6 bases). CDR3 size: 15 residues. Trimming took 5 bases from V and 2 from J, leaving 15 bases between them. CDR1 and CDR2 (germline): SNHLY, FYNNEI. CDR3 protein: CASSILSQGNTEAFF. CDR3 nucleotides: TGTGCCAGCAGTATTTTATCACAGGGAAACACTGAAGCTTTCTTT.

V is TRBV5-1 and J is TRBJ1-1; 8 bases map to TRBD1. J lost 5 bases, V lost 0 bases, and 12 bases had no gene match. CDR1 is SGHRS and CDR2 is YFSETQ in the germline V gene. The CDR3 is made up of 17 amino acids. The CDR3 is CASSLGYQGATKTEAFF. CDR3 bases: TGCGCCAGCAGCTTGGGATATCAGGGGGCCACAAAGACTGAAGCTTTCTTT. Based on the CDR3 plus reference TRBV5-1 and TRBJ1-1, the full variable domain is KAGVTQTPRYLIKTRGQQVTLSCSPISGHRSVSWYQQTPGQGLQFLFEYFSETQRNKGNFPGRFSGRQFSNSRSEMNVSTLELGDSALYLCASSLGYQGATKTEAFFGQGTRLTVV.

The chain joins TRBV7-8 to TRBJ1-1; no firm D call. CDR1 and CDR2 from the germline V gene are SGHVS and FQNEAQ. This CDR3 is 13 amino acids long. V lost 5 bases and J 3 bases, leaving 10 bases between the germline ends. CDR3 nucleotide sequence: TGTGCCAGCAGCGCCGGGGTGGACACTGAAGCTTTCTTT. The encoded protein is CASSAGVDTEAFF.

The table lists this clone with a count of one. The CDR3 protein is CASSRRSSGGGTDTQYF. CDR3 coding DNA: TGTGCCTCCTCTAGAAGATCTAGCGGGGGGGGCACAGATACGCAGTATTTT. The rearrangement uses TRBV11-3 and TRBJ2-3; 12 positions agree with TRBD2. Unmatched junction bases numbered 13, after V lost 11 bases and J lost 1 base. Germline V gene data show CDR1 as SGHNT and CDR2 as YENEEA. There are 17 residues in the CDR3.

This clone was recorded once. The V gene is TRBV10-3, the J gene TRBJ2-2; possibly TRBD2 for D (6 bases). The CDR3 has 14 amino acids. Trimming cost V 6 bases and J 5 bases, with 13 bases left between them. In germline, CDR1 is ENHRY, CDR2 SYGVKD. CDR3 amino acids: CAISTPGGTGELFF. The CDR3 DNA reads TGTGCCATCAGCACCCCCGGAGGGACCGGGGAGCTGTTTTTT.

DNA for the CDR3: TGTGCCAGCAGCACTCGACAGGGGGAAGGTTCACCCCTCCACTTT. It specifies CASSTRQGEGSPLHF. V gene TRBV4-2 combines with J gene TRBJ1-6; TRBD1 matches 9 bases. Germline lookup yields CDR1 LGHNA and CDR2 YNFKEQ. V lost 5 bases, J lost 9 bases, and 8 bases stayed unmatched. The CDR3 extends over 15 amino acids.

The genes are TRBV10-3 and TRBJ2-3, with 8 bases lining up with TRBD1. There are 13 residues in the CDR3. V lost 8 bases and J lost 5; bases outside the gene matches: 6. The germline CDR1 and CDR2 sequences are ENHRY and SYGVKD. Here the CDR3 reads CAIGSGGIDTQYF. CDR3 coding DNA: TGTGCCATCGGTTCAGGGGGCATAGATACGCAGTATTTT.

This clone was seen once. V and J are TRBV11-3 and TRBJ2-5; tentative D call: TRBD2 (5 bases). V was trimmed by 8 bases and J by 4 bases, leaving 8 bases between them. CDR3 length equals 11 residues. Per germline, CDR1 SGHNT and CDR2 YENEEA. This CDR3 is CASGRGETQYF. In nucleotides, the CDR3 is TGTGCCAGCGGGAGAGGAGAGACCCAGTACTTC.

V and J are TRBV5-6 and TRBJ1-1, with 8 bases identical to TRBD1. Germline values: CDR1 SGHDT, CDR2 YYEEEE. The J segment lost 11 bases and the V segment lost 4 bases, leaving 19 bases of the junction unmatched. The CDR3 is made up of 16 amino acids. Here the CDR3 reads CASSDGPFDRGGGAFF. In DNA, the CDR3 is TGTGCCAGCAGCGACGGCCCCTTCGACAGGGGAGGGGGGGCTTTCTTT.

The V call is TRBV6-6, the J call TRBJ2-3; the match to TRBD2 covers 7 bases. This CDR3 spans 15 amino acids. Germline V lookup: CDR1 MNHNY, CDR2 SVGAGI (reference sequence). After removal of 6 bases from V and 4 bases from J, the junction contained 10 bases not matched to a gene. DNA for the CDR3: TGTGCCAGCAGCCCCGCACTAGCGTCGGCAGATACGCAGTATTTT. Translation gives CASSPALASADTQYF.

The genes are TRBV19 and TRBJ2-5, with 8 bases aligning to TRBD2. The J segment lost 4 bases and the V segment lost 5 bases, leaving 6 bases of the junction unmatched. CDR3 length equals 14 residues. Germline loops: CDR1 LNHDA, CDR2 SQIVND (reference sequence). The CDR3 sequence: CASSRVGGAETQYF. The CDR3, as DNA: TGTGCCAGTAGTCGCGTCGGGGGGGCAGAGACCCAGTACTTC.

V is TRBV5-4 and J is TRBJ2-3; a weak D match, TRBD2 (5 bases). Germline loops: CDR1 SGHNT, CDR2 YYREEE (reference sequence). This CDR3 is built from 15 residues. Trimming left V 0 bases short and J 0 bases short, with 8 bases between. Here the CDR3 DNA reads TGTGCCAGCAGCTTGGGTAGCGTCAGCACAGATACGCAGTATTTT. Protein product: CASSLGSVSTDTQYF. The full variable domain, completed using reference TRBV5-4 and TRBJ2-3, is ETGVTQSPTHLIKTRGQQVTLRCSSQSGHNTVSWYQQALGQGPQFIFQYYREEENGRGNFPPRFSGLQFPNYSSELNVNALELDDSALYLCASSLGSVSTDTQYFGPGTRLTVL.